This TCR beta chain was documented in a study of PD-L1 blockade in urothelial cancer. Patients presented with locally advanced or metastatic urothelial carcinoma. Method: immunoSEQ multiplex PCR; TCRdb's copy keeps in-frame clones and lacks some. The repertoire holds about 38,000 clones, with around nine tenths as singletons. Trimming took 6 bases from V and 1 from J, leaving 12 bases between them. The CDR3 is made up of 15 amino acids. CDR1 is MDHEN and CDR2 is SYDVKM in the germline V gene. The material was PBMCs, obtained around atezolizumab (anti-PD-L1) treatment. This chain joins TRBV28 and TRBJ1-4, with D possibly being TRBD1 (5 bases). This receptor was obtained from a man between 65 and 85 years old with urothelial cancer. The CDR3, as DNA: TGTGCCAGCAGCCGCGGGGGTATAACTAATGAAAAACTGTTTTTT. Amino acids: CASSRGGITNEKLFF.